The rows below give T cell receptor beta chains drawn from one sample of a study of cytomegalovirus exposure and HLA in healthy donors. Only in-frame clones appear in the TCRdb table, and some are missing; sequencing was by immunoSEQ multiplex PCR. Of more than 55,000 clones detected, 96% appear once; the ten largest clones hold approximately 1%. The specimen sequenced was PBMCs. Receptors originate from a man younger than 35 in good health and CMV-seronegative. The conserved cysteine and the conserved F or W are not part of the CDR3 here. Fields, in order: V gene, CDR3 length, CDR3 protein.

V: TRBV28
length: 16
CDR3: ASSYPLVAGGSSYEQY

V: TRBV28
length: 10
CDR3: ASSSGSGELF

V: TRBV28
length: 14
CDR3: ASSFKGIMSNQPQH

V: TRBV7-9
length: 17
CDR3: ASSLAGLAGAYSYNEQF

V: TRBV7-2
length: 10
CDR3: ASSPQVNTIY

V: TRBV27
length: 13
CDR3: ASSLSVGGESTIY

V: TRBV20-1
length: 9
CDR3: SARDIYEQY

V: TRBV6-6
length: 12
CDR3: ASSYQGATYEQY

V: TRBV6-1
length: 12
CDR3: ASSGGVEGHEQY

V: TRBV2
length: 12
CDR3: ASTKGDLSYEQY

V: TRBV30
length: 13
CDR3: AWRFGLGGISEQY

V: TRBV9
length: 10
CDR3: ASGRGVNEQF

V: TRBV28
length: 11
CDR3: ASSLMGGQPQH

V: TRBV6-1
length: 13
CDR3: ASSVKVTGGTIQY

V: TRBV10-3
length: 19
CDR3: AISDSAGGTSGLGSTDTQY

V: TRBV6-4
length: 17
CDR3: ASSDSGSTSGRISGELF

V: TRBV30
length: 14
CDR3: AWITGGGSSYNEQF

V: TRBV5-5
length: 9
CDR3: ASSPAYEQF

V: TRBV10-1
length: 12
CDR3: ASPWETQSYEQY

V: TRBV19
length: 16
CDR3: ASSIARASGLPTGELF

V: TRBV25-1
length: 13
CDR3: ASSESSGRRDEQY

V: TRBV27
length: 14
CDR3: ASSTRTGGYQETQY